What follows are 22 T cell receptor beta chains derived from one specimen sequenced in a study of T cells in localized non-small cell lung cancer. The repertoire was sequenced with immunoSEQ multiplex PCR; TCRdb's copy has only in-frame clones and lacks some. The top ten hold 3.6% of the sample, which has roughly 7,000 clones, 20% to 25% seen once. The sequences come from lung tumor tissue, collected before any cancer treatment. The receptors originated from a man between 40 and 75 years old with stage III squamous cell lung carcinoma.

This clone was picked up many times. The rearrangement uses TRBV11-3 and TRBJ2-3, with 11 bases fitting TRBD2. The V and J ends lost 4 bases and 5 bases, in that order; junction bases with no gene match: 11. This CDR3 has 17 amino acids. Per germline, CDR1 SGHNT and CDR2 YENEEA. The CDR3 region has the DNA TGTGCCAGCAGCTCCGGATTTACTAGCGGGGGAAGAGATACGCAGTATTTT. This encodes CASSSGFTSGGRDTQYF.

The chain recombines TRBV11-3 with TRBJ1-4; no clear D. There are 14 residues in the CDR3. V was trimmed by 3 bases and J by 8 bases, leaving 13 bases between them. Germline CDR1 and CDR2: SGHNT and YENEEA. The CDR3 DNA sequence: TGTGCCAGCAGCTTGGGTAGGATTGGGGAAAAACTGTTTTTT. Protein sequence: CASSLGRIGEKLFF.

A word on this clone: At one boundary the junction diverges from the germline segment, which might be a read error. The rearrangement links TRBV6-8 to TRBJ1-5, with D hard to call. The germline gives CDR1 MNHGY, CDR2 SAAAGT. There are 14 residues in the CDR3. Written as DNA, the CDR3 is TGTGCCATCAGTGTAGGGCCGATTGATCAGCCCCAGCATTTT. This translates into CAISVGPIDQPQHF.

This clone is classed as medium-sized. The rearrangement links TRBV11-3 to TRBJ2-7, with D possibly being TRBD2 (5 bases). The CDR3 contains 14 residues. V lost 2 bases and J 6 bases, leaving 14 bases between the germline ends. Per germline, CDR1 SGHNT and CDR2 YENEEA. The CDR3 reads CASSLLTEEAEQYF. For the CDR3, the DNA is TGTGCCAGCAGCTTACTTACCGAGGAGGCCGAGCAGTACTTC.

This clone was picked up a small number of times. The rearrangement links TRBV4-1 to TRBJ2-5; 10 bases agree with TRBD2. V trimming: 1 base; J trimming: 5 bases; junction bases outside the gene matches: 10. The CDR3 covers 17 residues. Germline assignment: CDR1 MGHRA and CDR2 YSYEKL. CDR3 coding DNA: TGCGCCAGCAGCCAAGTCCCAGCGGGAGGGATTGGGGAGACCCAGTACTTC. This codes for CASSQVPAGGIGETQYF.

The chain employs TRBV6-8 and TRBJ2-3; 7 bases align to TRBD1. The germline V gene has CDR1 MNHGY and CDR2 SAAAGT. The V and J ends lost 9 bases and 8 bases, in that order; junction bases with no gene match: 8. The CDR3 length is 12 residues. The CDR3 coding sequence is TGTGCCAGTACAGGGGCCTCTGGTACGCAGTATTTT. Protein product: CASTGASGTQYF.

The V and J genes are TRBV4-1 and TRBJ1-1; 7 bases are a match to TRBD1. The CDR3 contains 14 residues. Germline CDR1 is MGHRA and CDR2 is YSYEKL. V lost 4 bases and J lost 1; bases outside the gene matches: 3. The CDR3 nucleotides read TGCGCCAGCAGCCCCGGGACAGCGAACACTGAAGCTTTCTTT. Its protein product is CASSPGTANTEAFF.

The gene calls are TRBV28 and TRBJ2-2; 9 nucleotides align to TRBD2. Germline values: CDR1 MDHEN, CDR2 SYDVKM. This CDR3 spans 15 amino acids. The V segment lost 8 bases and the J segment 4 bases; nucleotides outside the gene matches: 8. CDR3 sequence reads: CASVLRGGVTGELFF. The CDR3, as DNA: TGTGCCAGCGTACTACGCGGGGGGGTCACCGGGGAGCTGTTTTTT. Looking up the rest from reference TRBV28 and TRBJ2-2 gives the full variable domain: DVKVTQSSRYLVKRTGEKVFLECVQDMDHENMFWYRQDPGLGLRLIYFSYDVKMKEKGDIPEGYSVSREKKERFSLILESASTNQTSMYLCASVLRGGVTGELFFGEGSRLTVL.

This clone was observed a few times. V and J are TRBV11-3 and TRBJ2-3; D is perhaps TRBD2 (6 bases). The length of the CDR3 is 15 residues. The ends were cut back, 5 bases at V and 2 bases at J, with 14 bases in the middle. Per germline, CDR1 SGHNT and CDR2 YENEEA. The CDR3 loop is CASSPPSGPTDTQYF. DNA for the CDR3: TGTGCCAGCAGCCCCCCCAGCGGGCCCACAGATACGCAGTATTTT.

This clone has a count of ten or more. The chain joins TRBV11-3 to TRBJ1-1, with 9 bases aligning to TRBD1. Germline loops: CDR1 SGHNT, CDR2 YENEEA. This CDR3 has 16 amino acids. The trim removed 5 bases at V and 7 bases at J, leaving 14 bases unmatched. In DNA, the CDR3 is TGTGCCAGCAGCCTTACCGGTGGGACAGGGCCAATTGAAGCTTTCTTT. Translating gives CASSLTGGTGPIEAFF.

This chain joins TRBV5-1 and TRBJ1-1, with a tentative D call TRBD1 (5 bases). This CDR3 is 15 amino acids long. Germline values: CDR1 SGHRS, CDR2 YFSETQ. V gave up 2 bases and J gave up 2 bases, with 13 bases separating them. DNA for the CDR3: TGCGCCAGCAGCTTTGGGGCCGGGGACAACACTGAAGCTTTCTTT. Translated, it gives CASSFGAGDNTEAFF.

V gene TRBV9 combines with J gene TRBJ1-2, with D uncertain. Germline values: CDR1 SGDLS, CDR2 YYNGEE. The V end was cut by 0 bases, the J end by 8 bases, with 14 bases between. CDR3 length equals 14 residues. This chain's CDR3 is CASSVGLLEGGYTF. The CDR3 coding sequence is TGTGCCAGCAGCGTAGGATTGTTGGAGGGCGGCTACACCTTC.

The V call is TRBV13, the J call TRBJ2-7, with TRBD2 matching over 9 bases. The CDR3 has 17 residues. Per the germline V gene, CDR1 is PRHDT and CDR2 is FYEKMQ (reference sequence). The trim removed 1 base at V and 3 bases at J, leaving 10 bases unmatched. DNA for the CDR3: TGTGCCAGCAGCTTAGAGGGCGGTGGAGCGGGGGGCTACGAGCAGTACTTC. Residues: CASSLEGGGAGGYEQYF.

The V gene is TRBV19, the J gene TRBJ2-4; tentatively, D is TRBD2 (7 bases). Germline assignment: CDR1 LNHDA and CDR2 SQIVND (reference sequence). Trimming shortened V by 3 bases and J by 8 bases, and 14 bases separated the two germline ends. The CDR3 loop spans 14 amino acids. For the CDR3, the DNA is TGTGCCAGTAGTATCGACCGGGGGGCATACATTCAGTACTTC. Translating gives CASSIDRGAYIQYF.

V gene TRBV28 combines with J gene TRBJ1-2; no clear D. The germline V gene encodes CDR1 MDHEN and CDR2 SYDVKM. The CDR3 has 14 residues. The V and J ends lost 4 bases and 3 bases respectively, with 12 bases between them. CDR3 DNA: TGTGCCAGCAGTTCCGGGTCGCACCACTATGGCTACACCTTC. Translating it yields CASSSGSHHYGYTF.

This clone has more than one count but fewer than ten. The chain joins TRBV28 to TRBJ2-1, with 7 bases aligning to TRBD2. Per germline, CDR1 MDHEN and CDR2 SYDVKM. The CDR3 has 15 amino acids. V gave up 2 bases and J gave up 0 bases; unmatched junction bases: 1. The CDR3 DNA reads TGTGCCAGCAGTTTAGGCGGGAGCTCCTACAATGAGCAGTTCTTC. Its translation: CASSLGGSSYNEQFF.

CDR3 nucleotide sequence: TGTGCCAGCTCACCCCAGGGACAGGGGGCTGACTATGGCTACACCTTC. Translating gives CASSPQGQGADYGYTF. The chain carries TRBV18 and TRBJ1-2; 12 nucleotides match TRBD1. V dropped 3 bases and J dropped 3; count of bases not matched to a gene: 5. This CDR3 comprises 16 residues. Germline CDR1 reads KGHSH; CDR2 reads LQKENI.

A few counts support this clone. The J gene is TRBJ2-2, the V gene TRBV9; 7 nucleotides agree with TRBD1. The germline gives CDR1 SGDLS, CDR2 YYNGEE. The CDR3 has 16 residues. V gave up 4 bases and J gave up 0 bases; unmatched junction bases: 6. The CDR3 DNA sequence: TGTGCCAGCAGCCCACAGGGGCCCACGAACACCGGGGAGCTGTTTTTT. It translates to CASSPQGPTNTGELFF.

This clone is medium-sized by share. J is TRBJ2-1 and V is TRBV28, with 12 bases fitting TRBD2. The V gene end was trimmed by 8 bases and the J gene end by 5 bases; junction bases not matched to a gene: 7. The CDR3 has 15 residues. Germline V CDR1 and CDR2: MDHEN, SYDVKM. CDR3 coding DNA: TGTGCCAGCTGCCTTCTAGCGGGAGGGAACAATGAGCAGTTCTTC. It encodes CASCLLAGGNNEQFF.

In this sample, this clone turned up a few times. The V call is TRBV5-1, the J call TRBJ2-3; 13 nucleotides align to TRBD2. Looked up from germline, CDR1 is SGHRS and CDR2 is YFSETQ. Trimming at V came to 4 bases and at J to 4 bases, leaving 6 bases not matched to a gene. The CDR3 totals 16 residues. CDR3 loop: CASSLGLAGEADTQYF. The CDR3 DNA reads TGCGCCAGCAGCCTAGGACTAGCGGGAGAGGCAGATACGCAGTATTTT.

The chain has TRBV29-1 and TRBJ1-2; 7 bases align to TRBD1. J was trimmed by 4 bases and V by 5 bases; bases with no gene match: 7. The CDR3 extends over 13 amino acids. Germline CDR1 is SQVTM and CDR2 is ANQGSEA. CDR3 in DNA: TGCAGCGTTCGGGACAGAACCAGCTATGGCTACACCTTC. Its translation: CSVRDRTSYGYTF.

The rearrangement joins TRBV28 to TRBJ2-1; TRBD1 matches 8 bases. The CDR3 sequence is 13 residues long. The germline gives CDR1 MDHEN, CDR2 SYDVKM. The ends lost 4 bases at V and 8 bases at J; junction bases unmatched: 4. The DNA for the CDR3 is TGTGCCAGCAGTTCACAGGGGGTACATGAGCAGTTCTTC. This gives the protein CASSSQGVHEQFF.